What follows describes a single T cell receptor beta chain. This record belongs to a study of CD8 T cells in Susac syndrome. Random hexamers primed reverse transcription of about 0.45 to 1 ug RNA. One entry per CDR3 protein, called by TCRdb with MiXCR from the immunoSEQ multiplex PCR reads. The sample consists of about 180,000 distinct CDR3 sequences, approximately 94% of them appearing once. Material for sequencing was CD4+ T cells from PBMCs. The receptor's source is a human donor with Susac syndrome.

The CDR3 nucleotides are TGTGCCAGCAGCTACCTCGGACTAGCGGGAGGAGGTGAGCAGTTCTTC. It specifies CASSYLGLAGGGEQFF. The V call is TRBV11-2, the J call TRBJ2-1; 14 positions match TRBD2. CDR3 length: 16 amino acids. The germline CDR1 and CDR2 sequences are SGHAT and FQNNGV. After removal of 4 bases from V and 9 bases from J, the junction contained 8 bases not matched to a gene. Drawing the rest from reference TRBV11-2 and TRBJ2-1, the complete variable domain is EAGVAQSPRYKIIEKRQSVAFWCNPISGHATLYWYQQILGQGPKLLIQFQNNGVVDDSQLPKDRFSAERLKGVDSTLKIQPAKLEDSAVYLCASSYLGLAGGGEQFFGPGTRLTVL.